Here is one TCR beta chain with its context. Per the original data handling: From reference gene primer amplification, estimates of nucleated cell counts were derived. This table comes from immunoSEQ multiplex PCR, and its TCRdb copy is limited to in-frame clones, with some not included. V, J and clone size reflect that table, while D and trimming were determined from the DNA. The table records over 150,000 clones, roughly 90% of them present only once. The CDR3 is made up of 14 amino acids. Trimming cost V 3 bases and J 5 bases; bases outside gene matches: 3. Germline V gene lookup returns CDR1 MNHEY and CDR2 SMNVEV (reference sequence). The data originate from a study of blood T cell repertoires in COVID-19. Turning to the study itself: Researchers got acute and convalescent COVID-19 samples from the United States, Italy and Spain.

This clonotype was obtained from a man over 45 with acute or convalescent COVID-19. The chain links TRBV27 to TRBJ1-5; 8 nucleotides align to TRBD1. The sample comprised peripheral blood. CDR3 sequence (DNA): TGTGCCAGCAGTTTTGTACAGGGGGATCAGCCCCAGCATTTT. Translation gives CASSFVQGDQPQHF.